The 21 T cell receptor beta chains below all came from one sample that was sequenced in a study of neurological immune-mediated disorders. TCRdb recomputed calls from the 5' RACE reads with MiXCR, one row per CDR3 protein. The data show about 84,000 distinct CDR3 sequences, 9% to 12% seen once. What was sequenced was PBMCs. Receptor source: a man aged 40-55 years in good health.

This clonotype was seen at least ten times. The chain recombines TRBV20-1 with TRBJ2-7, with TRBD2 matching 13 bases. CDR1 and CDR2 from the germline V gene are DFQATT and SNEGSKA (reference sequence). This CDR3 is 14 amino acids long. V lost 4 bases to trimming and J lost 6 bases; unmatched junction nucleotides: 6. The DNA of the CDR3 is TGCAGTGCTATGGGACTAGCGGGATCCCTCGAGCAGTACTTC. Translation gives CSAMGLAGSLEQYF.

The rearrangement links TRBV5-6 to TRBJ2-7; D is unresolved. CDR3 length: 13 amino acids. CDR1 and CDR2 (germline): SGHDT, YYEEEE. The V gene lost 4 bases and the J gene lost 5 bases, with 13 bases spanning the gap. The chain's CDR3 is CASSPVRRDEQYF. The CDR3 DNA reads TGTGCCAGCAGCCCGGTTAGAAGGGACGAGCAGTACTTC.

This clonotype was seen many times. The rearrangement links TRBV4-2 to TRBJ2-2; a weak D match, TRBD2 (5 bases). V dropped 4 bases and J dropped 1 base, with 10 bases sitting between them. CDR1 is LGHNA and CDR2 is YNFKEQ in the germline V gene. The length of the CDR3 is 15 residues. CDR3 sequence: CASSPPAGNTGELFF. CDR3 in DNA: TGTGCCAGCAGCCCTCCGGCGGGGAACACCGGGGAGCTGTTTTTT.

This clonotype was detected many times. The chain recombines TRBV5-5 with TRBJ2-3; 7 bases are a match to TRBD2. This CDR3 comprises 17 residues. Germline CDR1 is SGHKS and CDR2 is YYEKEE (reference sequence). With V trimmed by 4 bases and J by 1 base, 12 bases remained unmatched. CDR3 nucleotides: TGTGCCAGCAGCCCTACGACTAGCATTATAGGCACAGATACGCAGTATTTT. Translated: CASSPTTSIIGTDTQYF.

This clonotype occurred many times. CDR3 in DNA: TGTGCCAGCAGTCCCGAATCAGGGTGGGCCGGGGAGCTGTTTTTT. Residues: CASSPESGWAGELFF. This chain uses TRBV6-5 with TRBJ2-2; D perhaps matches TRBD1 (5 bases). The CDR3 totals 15 residues. Trimming took off 5 bases at V and 6 bases at J, with 16 bases between the two ends. Germline-derived CDR1 and CDR2 are MNHEY and SVGAGI.

This clonotype was detected ten times or more. The rearrangement joins TRBV5-1 to TRBJ2-1; no clear D gene. Germline loops: CDR1 SGHRS, CDR2 YFSETQ. V was cut by 0 bases and J by 6 bases, with 7 bases left in between. The CDR3 extends over 13 amino acids. CDR3 amino acids: CASSLGTANEQFF. The CDR3, as DNA: TGCGCCAGCAGCTTGGGAACAGCCAATGAGCAGTTCTTC. The entire variable domain, with the rest obtained from reference TRBV5-1 and TRBJ2-1, is as follows: KAGVTQTPRYLIKTRGQQVTLSCSPISGHRSVSWYQQTPGQGLQFLFEYFSETQRNKGNFPGRFSGRQFSNSRSEMNVSTLELGDSALYLCASSLGTANEQFFGPGTRLTVL.

CDR3 amino acids: CSARKPGVLNSPLHF. The CDR3 DNA reads TGCAGTGCTAGAAAACCCGGAGTCCTTAATTCACCCCTCCACTTT. V usage is TRBV20-1 and J usage is TRBJ1-6; no reliable D call. Trimming took off 2 bases at V and 6 bases at J, with 14 bases between the two ends. This CDR3 comprises 15 residues. Germline lookup yields CDR1 DFQATT and CDR2 SNEGSKA (reference sequence).

This clonotype was detected a few times. The CDR3 region is CASSLSSGANTEAFF. CDR3 in DNA: TGCGCCAGCAGCTTGTCATCAGGGGCAAACACTGAAGCTTTCTTT. V is TRBV5-1 and J is TRBJ1-1; D possibly corresponds to TRBD1 (6 bases). From germline, CDR1 is SGHRS and CDR2 YFSETQ. Trimming cost V 1 base and J 2 bases, with 12 bases left between them. The CDR3 has 15 residues.

This clonotype was detected ten times or more. The chain has TRBV7-3 and TRBJ2-2; D call uncertain. V lost 1 base and J lost 0, with 9 bases in between. CDR3 length: 16 residues. CDR1 and CDR2 (germline): SGHTA, FQGTGA. In DNA form, the CDR3 reads TGTGCCAGCAGCTTAAATAGGGCTTCGAACACCGGGGAGCTGTTTTTT. It encodes CASSLNRASNTGELFF.

This clonotype was observed at least ten times. This sequence joins TRBV5-5 and TRBJ2-3, with D possibly being TRBD2 (5 bases). CDR1 and CDR2 from the germline V gene are SGHKS and YYEKEE (reference sequence). CDR3 length: 16 amino acids. Trimming removed 1 base from V and 0 bases from J, with 12 bases in between. DNA of the CDR3: TGTGCCAGCAGCTTGCTGGTTGCGGGTAGCACAGATACGCAGTATTTT. It codes for CASSLLVAGSTDTQYF.

Worth noting for this clonotype: A much bigger clone sits one base away, suggesting this may be a read error. The chain couples TRBV29-1 to TRBJ1-1; no clear D. V was trimmed by 7 bases and J by 6 bases, leaving 9 bases between them. The CDR3 loop spans 10 amino acids. Per germline, CDR1 SQVTM and CDR2 ANQGSEA. The DNA for the CDR3 is TGCAGCGCGACGGAGGCTGAAGCTTTCTTT. It is translated as CSATEAEAFF.

A word on this clonotype: Germline is not matched at one junction end, which may reflect a read error. The genes are TRBV20-1 and TRBJ2-7, with 12 bases matching TRBD2. The CDR3 is made up of 15 amino acids. Germline V gene lookup returns CDR1 DFQATT and CDR2 SNEGSKA (reference sequence). The CDR3 DNA sequence: TGCAGTGTCCCCAGACTAGCGGGAGCTTTTTACGACCAGTACTTC. It translates to CSVPRLAGAFYDQYF.

This chain joins TRBV19 and TRBJ1-1, with 10 bases aligning to TRBD1. The junction had 7 bases not matched to a gene; V was cut back by 6 bases and J by 0 bases. The CDR3 spans 16 residues. Germline V gives CDR1 LNHDA, CDR2 SQIVND (reference sequence). The CDR3 protein is CASSGQGGLLNTEAFF. DNA for the CDR3: TGTGCCAGTAGCGGACAGGGGGGACTTTTGAACACTGAAGCTTTCTTT.

This clonotype was seen a handful of times. The chain carries TRBV20-1 and TRBJ1-5, with 7 bases matching TRBD1. Trimming at V came to 6 bases and at J to 4 bases, leaving 12 bases not matched to a gene. The CDR3 covers 15 residues. Germline loops: CDR1 DFQATT, CDR2 SNEGSKA (reference sequence). The CDR3 loop reads CSATGDSGGNQPQHF. Here the CDR3 DNA reads TGCAGTGCGACCGGGGACTCAGGGGGAAATCAGCCCCAGCATTTT.

This clonotype was picked up many times. The chain is built from TRBV18 and TRBJ2-5; no clear D gene. The CDR3 loop spans 13 amino acids. V was cut by 6 bases and J by 5 bases, with 13 bases left in between. From germline, CDR1 is KGHSH and CDR2 LQKENI. In DNA form, the CDR3 reads TGTGCCAGCTCCTGGTCCGGGCCGGAGACCCAGTACTTC. It encodes CASSWSGPETQYF.

This clonotype was counted ten times or more. The chain has TRBV14 and TRBJ2-1, with 7 bases identical to TRBD2. The junction had 7 bases not matched to a gene; V was cut back by 5 bases and J by 0 bases. CDR1 is SGHDN and CDR2 is FVKESK in the germline V gene. This CDR3 contains 16 residues. The CDR3, as DNA: TGTGCCAGCAGCGCCGAAACTAGCGACTCCTACAATGAGCAGTTCTTC. Translated, it gives CASSAETSDSYNEQFF.

This clonotype showed up many times. This chain connects TRBV5-1 to TRBJ2-5; TRBD1 agrees at 10 bases. Germline CDR1 and CDR2: SGHRS and YFSETQ. V shed 2 bases, J shed 3 bases, and the junction held 1 base outside the gene matches. There are 14 residues in the CDR3. CDR3 bases: TGCGCCAGCAGCTTCGGACAGGGGGAAGAGACCCAGTACTTC. Its translation: CASSFGQGEETQYF.

This clonotype was found many times. This sequence joins TRBV5-6 and TRBJ2-1, with TRBD1 identical over 8 bases. Germline V gene lookup returns CDR1 SGHDT and CDR2 YYEEEE. With 3 bases clipped from V and 7 bases from J, the junction kept 0 bases outside the gene matches. The CDR3 has 12 amino acids. Here the CDR3 reads CASSWTGNEQFF. The CDR3 nucleotides are TGTGCCAGCAGCTGGACAGGGAATGAGCAGTTCTTC. Variable domain in full (rest from reference TRBV5-6 and TRBJ2-1): DAGVTQSPTHLIKTRGQQVTLRCSPKSGHDTVSWYQQALGQGPQFIFQYYEEEERQRGNFPDRFSGHQFPNYSSELNVNALLLGDSALYLCASSWTGNEQFFGPGTRLTVL.

This clonotype was observed at least ten times. This sequence joins TRBV7-9 and TRBJ2-2; no clear D. The CDR3 covers 14 residues. Germline V gene data show CDR1 as SEHNR and CDR2 as FQNEAQ (reference sequence). V lost 5 bases and J lost 3, with 10 bases in between. CDR3 nucleotide sequence: TGTGCCAGCAGCCGAGTTACGTACACCGGGGAGCTGTTTTTT. Protein sequence: CASSRVTYTGELFF.

This clonotype has a count of ten or more. This chain joins TRBV7-2 and TRBJ2-5, with D possibly being TRBD1 or TRBD2 (5 bases each). From germline, CDR1 is SGHTA and CDR2 FQGNSA. CDR3 size: 13 residues. The germline V and J ends were trimmed by 5 bases and 9 bases, with 16 bases remaining between them. The CDR3 DNA follows: TGTGCCAGCAGCCCCGGGACCCTGGGGGCCCAGTACTTC. Encoded protein: CASSPGTLGAQYF.

This clonotype was seen only a few times. V is TRBV9 and J is TRBJ2-1; 8 bases are a match to TRBD2. CDR3 length equals 14 residues. Germline values: CDR1 SGDLS, CDR2 YYNGEE. The V gene end was trimmed by 0 bases and the J gene end by 9 bases; junction bases not matched to a gene: 5. CDR3 bases: TGTGCCAGCAGCGTAGACGGGGGGGCGGGTGAGCAGTTCTTC. Translating it yields CASSVDGGAGEQFF.